The clone carrying this T cell receptor beta chain was recorded only once. The antigen is unknown. The record originates from a study of CD8+CD57+ T cells in acquired aplastic anemia. About the research overall: Average DNA yield from sorted CD4+ and CD8+ cells was about 2.9 ug. General observations from the study: Patients and controls shared twenty-nine CD8+ CDR3 sequences.

Germline loops: CDR1 DFQATT, CDR2 SNEGSKA (reference sequence). This CDR3 region has 14 residues. V dropped 0 bases and J dropped 1 base, with 9 bases sitting between them. Researchers used genomic DNA as the template to profile TCR beta VDJ and CDR3. TCRdb used MiXCR to reprocess the reads, holding one entry per CDR3 protein. This sample has roughly 300,000 distinct CDR3 sequences; around three fifths occur once, and the top ten carry under 8.5%. The sequencing sample was made of sorted CD4+, CD8+, or CD8+CD57+ T cells (not recorded which) from PBMCs. V usage is TRBV20-1 and J usage is TRBJ1-1; D remains ambiguous. This receptor was taken from a human donor with severe aplastic anemia or a healthy control (not recorded which). CDR3 region: CSARDLDGNTEAFF. Written as DNA, the CDR3 is TGCAGTGCTAGAGACTTAGACGGGAACACTGAAGCTTTCTTT.